This T cell receptor beta chain was profiled in a study of blood T cell repertoires in COVID-19. About the research overall: The samples span acute and convalescent COVID-19 from the United States, Italy and Spain.

Allocation to cohorts depended on clinical history reported by the participants. Germline CDR1 is MDHEN and CDR2 is SYDVKM. After removal of 4 bases from V and 4 bases from J, the junction contained 4 bases not matched to a gene. The CDR3 loop spans 15 amino acids. In the authors' methods: Reference gene primer amplification yielded estimated nucleated cell counts. TCRdb keeps only in-frame clones here, not all; method: immunoSEQ multiplex PCR. That table is the source of V, J and clone size, and D and trimming were worked out from the DNA. The data hold 300,000 to 450,000 clones, with around 87% observed a single time.

The sample consisted of PBMCs or T cells enriched from blood (not recorded which). The chain combines TRBV28 with TRBJ2-5; 12 bases are a match to TRBD2. The sequence was collected from a man aged 40-49 years in a cohort exposed to, infected with or recovered from COVID-19 (not recorded which). The CDR3 spells CASSSTSGRRETQYF. CDR3 nucleotide sequence: TGTGCCAGCAGTTCGACTAGCGGGAGAAGAGAGACCCAGTACTTC.